A single sample is the source of the 9 T cell receptor beta chains below, sequenced in a study of shared clonotypes between healthy human individuals (dated by TCRdb to the early 2020s). The library was prepared using the immunoSEQ multiplex PCR assay. TCRdb's version of the immuneACCESS table is confined to in-frame rearrangements and falls short of the full clone set. An unresolved V gene accounts for under half of the shortfall where checked; the remainder is of unknown origin. This sample lists over 2 million clones; approximately 90% were detected once. Of the sample, around 0.4% is held by the ten largest clones. Sequencing input: naive CD4+ T cells from PBMCs. The sample's cell subset or site label is to be understood as: CD45RA+ positively selected. All receptors derive from a man younger than 30 in good health. Some clones in this sample may be carry-over from other donors' samples.

This sequence joins TRBV27 and TRBJ1-3; D ambiguous. CDR1 and CDR2 (germline): MNHEY, SMNVEV (reference sequence). The CDR3 is 12 residues long. Trimming took off 6 bases at V and 8 bases at J, with 11 bases between the two ends. In DNA, the CDR3 is TGTGCCAGCAGGAGCCTTGCGGACACCATATATTTT. Protein: CASRSLADTIYF.

To note about this clone: At the DNA level, this CDR3 is encoded by other sequences in the same sample as well. The J gene is TRBJ2-5, the V gene TRBV7-9, with unresolved D. Gene TRBJ2-7 matches the end of the DNA better, so the J call may be wrong. The CDR3 extends over 12 amino acids. Germline-derived CDR1 and CDR2 are SEHNR and FQNEAQ (reference sequence). The CDR3, as DNA: TGTGCCAGCAGCCCCCGAACCTACGAGCAGTACTTC. It yields the protein CASSPRTYEQYF.

This sequence joins TRBV5-6 and TRBJ1-1; D not certain. Germline CDR1 and CDR2: SGHDT and YYEEEE. Trimming took 4 bases from V and 1 from J, leaving 11 bases between them. The CDR3 has 14 residues. CDR3 nucleotides: TGTGCCAGCAGCCCCGGTCAGTGGAACACTGAAGCTTTCTTT. Translating gives CASSPGQWNTEAFF.

The chain employs TRBV6-6 and TRBJ1-1; the match to TRBD1 covers 7 bases. CDR1 is MNHNY and CDR2 is SVGAGI in the germline V gene (reference sequence). CDR3 length equals 13 residues. With 5 bases clipped from V and 3 bases from J, the junction kept 3 bases outside the gene matches. The CDR3 DNA sequence: TGTGCCAGCAGTGGACAGGTGGACACTGAAGCTTTCTTT. This translates into CASSGQVDTEAFF.

The V call is TRBV7-9, the J call TRBJ2-1; D ambiguous. In germline, CDR1 is SEHNR, CDR2 FQNEAQ (reference sequence). The CDR3 is made up of 13 amino acids. V lost 2 bases and J lost 6, with 8 bases in between. The CDR3 spells CASSLRNSNEQFF. The CDR3 nucleotides read TGTGCCAGCAGCTTACGGAATTCCAATGAGCAGTTCTTC.

The chain's CDR3 is CASRTGTGVSGYTF. The CDR3 DNA reads as TGTGCCAGCAGGACCGGGACAGGGGTGAGTGGCTACACCTTC. The chain uses TRBV5-4 and TRBJ1-2; TRBD1 matches 10 bases. Germline V lookup: CDR1 SGHNT, CDR2 YYREEE (reference sequence). The V segment lost 5 bases and the J segment 7 bases; nucleotides outside the gene matches: 8. This CDR3 has 14 amino acids. The full variable domain, its missing parts supplied by reference TRBV5-4 and TRBJ1-2, is ETGVTQSPTHLIKTRGQQVTLRCSSQSGHNTVSWYQQALGQGPQFIFQYYREEENGRGNFPPRFSGLQFPNYSSELNVNALELDDSALYLCASRTGTGVSGYTFGSGTRLTVV.

Only a few counts were recorded for this clone. Other nucleotide sequences in the sample specify the same CDR3. This rearrangement joins TRBV7-3 to TRBJ1-1, with TRBD1 as a possible D gene (5 bases). The CDR3 sequence is 14 residues long. Trimming removed 2 bases from V and 1 base from J, with 8 bases in between. The V gene's germline CDR1 is SGHTA and CDR2 FQGTGA. For the CDR3, the DNA is TGTGCCAGCAGCTTAGGTAGGGGGAACACTGAAGCTTTCTTT. It yields the protein CASSLGRGNTEAFF.

V is TRBV7-3 and J is TRBJ1-1; no clear D gene. The germline gives CDR1 SGHTA, CDR2 FQGTGA. This CDR3 has 13 amino acids. Trimming shortened V by 3 bases and J by 7 bases, and 12 bases separated the two germline ends. The CDR3 reads CASSLHREGEAFF. Here the CDR3 DNA reads TGTGCCAGCAGCTTGCATCGGGAGGGTGAAGCTTTCTTT.

This clone was counted between two and nine times. Other DNA sequences in the same sample also yield this CDR3. This chain connects TRBV28 to TRBJ2-2; tentative D call: TRBD2 (6 bases). V lost 8 bases, J lost 4 bases, and 11 bases lay in between. This CDR3 has 13 residues. Germline assignment: CDR1 MDHEN and CDR2 SYDVKM. CDR3 protein: CASSFGGTGELFF. The CDR3 DNA is TGTGCCAGCTCCTTCGGGGGCACCGGGGAGCTGTTTTTT.